This TCR beta chain was sequenced in a study of OX40 agonist ivuxolimab in advanced cancers. Overall study: Dosing consisted of intravenous ivuxolimab at 0.01 to 10 mg/kg every 2 weeks.

Some clones are missing from TCRdb's copy, which holds only in-frame ones; the method was immunoSEQ multiplex PCR. The data contain approximately 20,000 clones, approximately 81% of them singletons. There are 13 residues in the CDR3. Trimming left V 1 base short and J 6 bases short, with 7 bases between. CDR1 and CDR2 from the germline V gene are SGHNT and YENEEA. The source of this sequence is an adult with an advanced solid tumor such as melanoma, head and neck, liver or kidney cancer. Here the sequenced sample was CD4+ or CD8+ T cells sorted from blood, taken in a trial of the OX40 agonist ivuxolimab. V gene TRBV11-3 combines with J gene TRBJ2-1, with D uncertain. The CDR3 sequence: CASSLGPPNEQFF. The CDR3 coding sequence is TGTGCCAGCAGCTTAGGACCCCCCAATGAGCAGTTCTTC.